This entry concerns a single T cell receptor beta chain. This sample stems from a study of human T cells and chemical hapten exposure. Study-wide context: Subjects had 2% DPC placed on about 2 cm by about 2 cm of upper inner arm skin for sensitization.

Within the library, unique molecular identifiers were attached to each individual cDNA molecule. In TCRdb, the RACE reads were re-called with MiXCR into one record per CDR3 protein. The data show about 85,000 distinct CDR3 sequences, 11% seen once. As to time point: patch test 2, 6 weeks after DPC sensitization. Treatment given: therapeutic diphenylcyclopropenone sensitization with weekly scalp DPC. Alopecia patients between 18 and 70 years old and suitable for DPC were used as donors. The study extracted total RNA from unfractionated whole blood. Trimming cost V 6 bases and J 5 bases, with 16 bases left between them. The CDR3 extends over 14 amino acids. The germline gives CDR1 MNHEY, CDR2 SVGAGI.

The rearrangement uses TRBV6-5 and TRBJ1-2; possibly TRBD1 for D (6 bases). The clonotype originates from a man between 18 and 29 years old with alopecia areata. Some clones in this sample may be carry-over from other donors' samples. The material sequenced was whole blood, taken in connection with sensitization to the hapten diphenylcyclopropenone (DPC). The CDR3 coding sequence is TGTGCCAGCAGAACCAGGGGATTACTGTATGGCTACACCTTC. Translating it yields CASRTRGLLYGYTF.